This T cell receptor beta chain was sequenced for a study of blood T cell repertoires in COVID-19 (TCRdb year 2020). Background for the entire study: Collaborator samples came from the United States, Italy and Spain and covered acute and convalescent phases of COVID-19. The prospective study material was composed of cDNA or gDNA derived from T cells, B-cell-depleted T cells, or PBMCs. Deeply sampled blood TCRbeta repertoires from subjects exposed to, actively infected with, or recovered from COVID-19 were included in the dataset. The repertoires were released in a freely available public database intended as a resource for research on the immune response to SARS-CoV-2. The samples were drawn from the first 160 participants of the ongoing ImmuneRACE study and from over 950 subjects provided by 6 global collaborators. Nearly every sample came with metadata listing a de-identified subject ID, COVID-19 status, age in years and sex. Where available, HLA class I and class II types were taken from metadata supplied by the sample provider and were not determined by assay-based typing. Study-wide conclusions, independent of this receptor: Clinical and demographic metadata were provided uncurated, with the amount varying by source and participant.

A remark on this clone: This receptor's antigen is unknown. No base quality values were provided; no much bigger clone lies one nucleotide off.

V gives up 2 bases and J gives up 4 bases, and the segment between their germline ends measures 15 bases. From a lookup of the germline V gene, CDR1 and CDR2 are MDHEN and SYDVKM. The CDR3 covers 15 residues, taking in both the cysteine and the phenylalanine. Kept here is only the CDR3 DNA, which spans 45 bases and is read in frame from base 1. In the prospective study, participants were about 18 to 95 years old, resided in about two dozen geographic areas of the United States, and were enrolled through a virtual design. In the prospective study, participants were assigned to cohorts based on the clinical history participants reported in a screening survey and a study questionnaire. Recovered participants in ImmuneRACE Cohort 3 were defined by two consecutive negative NP/OP PCR tests, clearance by a healthcare professional, or resolution of symptoms. In the prospective study, whole blood, serum and a nasopharyngeal or oropharyngeal swab were collected from each participant by mobile phlebotomists. Prospective study participants could optionally give additional blood draws and questionnaires over an approximately two-month period. Blood samples from the prospective study were shipped frozen or at room temperature prior to DNA extraction.

TCRbeta CDR3 regions were amplified from genomic DNA using the immunoSEQ Assay, a bias-controlled multiplex PCR. The authors processed their data as follows. Within the assay, amplification of reference gene primers was used to estimate how many nucleated cells each sample contained. To quantify the absolute abundance of each unique TCRbeta CDR3 rearrangement, sequence reads were collapsed and filtered. For each sample, productive Simpson clonality was calculated by taking the square root of Simpson's diversity index across productive rearrangements. TCRdb limited this immuneACCESS table to in-frame rearrangements with V and J called. A share of clones is missing; checked studies link under half to unresolved V genes, and the rest is unexplained. V and J calls and clone size are given by that table; D and trimming were obtained from the DNA. Present in this sample are about 130,000 clones, 78% of which were seen just once. The biggest ten clones account for 6% of the sample.

The sequence joins TRBV28 to TRBJ2-7; a tentative D call is TRBD2 (6 bases match). Sample: PBMCs or T cells enriched from blood (not recorded which). The sequence was collected from a woman aged 50 to 60 who had recovered from COVID-19. The CDR3: CASSLMGGVGYEQYF. The DNA sequence reads TGTGCCAGCAGTTTAATGGGCGGGGTAGGGTACGAGCAGTACTTC.